The 5 T cell receptor beta chains listed next were all sequenced from one sample in a study of blood T cell repertoires in COVID-19. Profiling relied on immunoSEQ multiplex PCR, and the TCRdb table lists in-frame clones only, not all of them. Of a few hundred thousand clones listed, about 83% are singletons. Material for sequencing was peripheral blood. These receptors were obtained from an elderly man with acute or convalescent COVID-19.

The chain joins TRBV6-2 or TRBV6-3 to TRBJ1-1; D gene unclear. V lost 3 bases to trimming and J lost 0 bases, with 14 bases between them. Germline values: CDR1 MNHEY, CDR2 SVGEGT. There are 16 residues in the CDR3. The CDR3 DNA follows: TGTGCCAGCAGTTATGGGCAGGATTGGGTGAACACTGAAGCTTTCTTT. It encodes CASSYGQDWVNTEAFF.

This sequence joins TRBV28 and TRBJ2-5; tentative D call: TRBD1 (5 bases). Germline-derived CDR1 and CDR2 are MDHEN and SYDVKM. The CDR3 runs to 12 residues. V lost 5 bases and J 4 bases, leaving 8 bases between the germline ends. In nucleotides, the CDR3 is TGTGCCAGCAGTACAGGTTTAGAGACCCAGTACTTC. It encodes CASSTGLETQYF.

CDR3 DNA: TGTGCCAGCAGTTCAACCCGGCGGGACAGGGTTTTAGATACGCAGTATTTT. Translated, it gives CASSSTRRDRVLDTQYF. V and J are TRBV28 and TRBJ2-3; TRBD1 aligns across 9 bases. Germline assignment: CDR1 MDHEN and CDR2 SYDVKM. The CDR3 spans 17 residues. V trimming: 4 bases; J trimming: 5 bases; junction bases outside the gene matches: 13. The whole variable domain, filled in from reference TRBV28 and TRBJ2-3, reads DVKVTQSSRYLVKRTGEKVFLECVQDMDHENMFWYRQDPGLGLRLIYFSYDVKMKEKGDIPEGYSVSREKKERFSLILESASTNQTSMYLCASSSTRRDRVLDTQYFGPGTRLTVL.

The sample holds one count of this clone. The chain carries TRBV6-5 and TRBJ1-1; D gene uncertain. The CDR3 runs to 14 residues. Germline V gives CDR1 MNHEY, CDR2 SVGAGI. Trimming stripped 2 bases from V and 1 base from J, with 8 bases between. The CDR3 is CASSYSFPNTEAFF. The CDR3 nucleotides read TGTGCCAGCAGTTACAGCTTTCCGAACACTGAAGCTTTCTTT.

The rearrangement uses TRBV7-2 and TRBJ1-2, with D perhaps TRBD1 (5 bases). The germline V gene encodes CDR1 SGHTA and CDR2 FQGNSA. The germline V and J ends were trimmed by 2 bases and 4 bases, with 8 bases remaining between them. This CDR3 comprises 13 residues. CDR3 sequence (DNA): TGTGCCAGCAGCTTAAGGGGTCCCTATGGCTACACCTTC. It specifies CASSLRGPYGYTF.